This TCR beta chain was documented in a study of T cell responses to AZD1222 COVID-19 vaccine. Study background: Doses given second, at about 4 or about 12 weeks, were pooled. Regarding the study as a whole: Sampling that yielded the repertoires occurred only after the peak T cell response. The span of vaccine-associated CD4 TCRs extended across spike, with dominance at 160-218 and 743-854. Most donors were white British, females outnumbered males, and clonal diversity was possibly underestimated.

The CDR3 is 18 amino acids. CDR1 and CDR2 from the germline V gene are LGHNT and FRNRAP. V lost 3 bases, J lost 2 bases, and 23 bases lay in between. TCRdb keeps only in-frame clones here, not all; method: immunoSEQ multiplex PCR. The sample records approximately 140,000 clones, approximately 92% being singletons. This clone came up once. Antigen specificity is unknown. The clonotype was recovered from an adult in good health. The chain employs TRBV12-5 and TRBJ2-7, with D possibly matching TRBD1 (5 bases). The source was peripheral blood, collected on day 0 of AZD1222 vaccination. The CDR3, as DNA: TGTGCTAGTGGTTTCCTTAATGAACAGGTACTTCCTGCCTACGAGCAGTACTTC. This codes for CASGFLNEQVLPAYEQYF.